This T cell receptor beta chain appears in the sequencing data of a study of shared clonotypes between healthy human individuals. Broader study findings: Sequencing depth was predicted to influence how clonotypes are shared among donors.

Authors' data handling: Junction-only sequences produced by ImmunoSEQ had no quality scores, so filtering differed. Only in-frame clones appear in the TCRdb table, and some are missing; sequencing was by immunoSEQ multiplex PCR. The V and J calls and the clone size are those of that table, but D and trimming were determined from the DNA. Found here are more than 400,000 clones, 95% to 97% of them singletons; the top ten hold 0.05% to 0.08%. Per the germline V gene, CDR1 is MDHEN and CDR2 is SYDVKM. The CDR3 length is 17 residues. V was clipped by 1 base and J by 0 bases, with 16 bases between them. As regards this clone: Its antigen remains unknown.

The origin of this receptor is a woman in her thirties in good health. Sequencing was carried out using naive CD4+ T cells sorted from blood. The sample's subset: CD45RA+ positively selected. The chain couples TRBV28 to TRBJ2-7, with D possibly being TRBD2 (6 bases). The CDR3 sequence is CASSLSGWGGDSYEQYF. The CDR3 bases are TGTGCCAGCAGTTTATCTGGATGGGGAGGCGACTCCTACGAGCAGTACTTC.